This TCR beta chain originates from a study of cytomegalovirus exposure and HLA in healthy donors (dated by TCRdb to 2016 to 2017). Notes on the research overall: According to an earlier analysis of several hundred of the donors, about 180 million T cells yielded 117 million unique TCR beta sequences and approximately 280 Gb of sequence data. To study patterns of TCR occurrence, a later analysis re-analyzed previously published TCR beta repertoires from around 670 donors and added high-resolution HLA genotyping. Across some 400 genotyped donors of the cohort, an average of roughly 250,000 unique TCR beta nucleotide sequences per donor were sequenced, and 15% to 20% of those sequences were non-productive. Because of strong linkage in the cohort, five DR-DQ haplotypes were treated as single units for association and clustering. HLA typing covered class I and class II loci at four-digit resolution. A later genetic analysis used genome-wide SNP genotypes for about 60% of the roughly 700 donors, treating that subset as a discovery cohort. An earlier analysis of approximately 500 of the donors applied high-throughput TCR beta sequencing to assess whether each TCR beta V gene segment acted as functional or pseudogenic. All discovery cohort repertoires had been generated using a single sequencing platform. To predict cytomegalovirus infection status, the study brought together high-throughput TCR immunosequencing, statistical association of individual TCRs with disease status, and machine learning. Typing coverage varied by locus: about 629-640 donors for A, B, C, DRB1 and DQB1; 522 for DQA1; 600 to 610 for DPA1; roughly 450 for DPB1. An early release covering around 630 HLA-typed donors comprised approximately 300 gigabases of sequencing data and around 80 million unique TCR sequences. Of the approximately 370 genotyped donors, 75% to 85% were placed in the genetic ancestry cluster associated with self-reported Caucasian donors. In addition to the first cohort of 666 subjects, a separate validation cohort of 130 or so different subjects was used. The T cell repertoires of around 730 subjects were profiled by immunosequencing and related to cytomegalovirus serostatus. Donor age, sex, ethnicity and CMV serostatus were compiled alongside the repertoire data. Rather than using new phenotypic data, the later analysis identified candidate immune exposures from TCR beta sequences and from how often those sequences occurred across donors. The aim of the study was to test whether cataloging public T cell receptors could identify signatures of past pathogen exposure.

The cohort comprised hundreds of healthy bone marrow donors. All cohort members were sampled while nominally healthy, although unrecorded immune exposures were likely present. The donor was CMV seronegative and belonged to the group of 352 seronegative cohort members. A peripheral blood sample was collected from each donor, and TCR beta sequencing was performed on peripheral blood mononuclear cells. The Qiagen DNeasy Blood Extraction Kit was used to extract genomic DNA from the blood cell samples. The germline V gene encodes CDR1 MDHEN and CDR2 SYDVKM. Counted from cysteine to phenylalanine, this CDR3 has 12 amino acids. The read is trimmed to its CDR3 DNA, 36 bases read in frame from base 1. Trimming removed 5 bases from V and 14 bases from J, leaving 16 bases between the germline ends. Libraries were built with the immunoSEQ multiplex PCR assay. For the multiplex PCR, a mixture combining 60 forward primers for TCR Vbeta segments and 13 reverse primers for TCR Jbeta segments was used. The CDR3 region of rearranged TCR beta genes was amplified from genomic DNA by a multiplex PCR assay. Amplified TCR beta libraries were sequenced as 87-base-pair reads on the Illumina HiSeq System. The original methods were these. Across the 700 or so repertoires, a later analysis counted some 80 million unique TCR beta chains, approximately 10 million of which were shared by at least two donors. A nearest-neighbor algorithm error-corrected the raw reads and collapsed the reads into unique sequences, merging closely related sequences to remove PCR and sequencing errors. Alignment of CDR3 sequences to IMGT reference sequences was used to assign V, D and J gene segments. For a sequence to be retained, a match of at least six nucleotides was required to both a V gene segment and a J gene segment. Rearrangements were classified as productive when the CDR3 lacked stop codons and remained in frame with V and J, and all other rearrangements were classified as non-productive. CDR3 was defined according to IMGT convention as the region running from the second conserved V-encoded cysteine to the conserved J-encoded phenylalanine. In an earlier analysis of 587 of the donors, sequences lacking an unambiguous match to a single V gene segment were excluded. In an earlier analysis of roughly 600 of the donors, a V segment was called functional when productive rearrangements were above 56.7%, and segregating when the standard deviation between donors exceeded 5%. A statistical classification framework was built for diagnosing cytomegalovirus status from the catalog of TCR beta chain sequences. In a later analysis, TCR nucleotide sequences were compared against IMGT/GENE-DB human TR gene sequences so that V and J genes could be assigned. In a later analysis, CDR3 sequences and most-parsimonious VDJ recombination scenarios were assigned using the TCRdist pipeline. In a later analysis, each TCR beta chain was defined by its CDR3 amino acid sequence together with its V-gene family, and reads lacking a unique V-gene family were excluded. To address suspected cross-contamination and a sequencing artifact, a later analysis removed approximately 600 highly shared, low-generation-probability nucleotide sequences. In a later analysis, a clonal expansion index for each public chain was calculated from normalized within-repertoire ranks of inferred template counts. Generation probabilities in a later analysis came from a VDJ recombination model fitted to out-of-frame rearrangements, and those results were checked against IGoR. In a later analysis, TCR-TCR, TCR-HLA and TCR-CMV co-occurrence was scored with hypergeometric tests, and a repertoire-size bias correction was applied to TCR pairs. To estimate false discovery rates, a later analysis permuted the HLA or CMV assignments 20 times. In a later analysis, co-occurring TCRs were grouped using DBSCAN, and TCRdist sequence similarity was added for clustering within HLA-allele-positive subsets. Repertoires with fewer than 30,000 or more than 120,000 public chains were left out of co-occurrence clustering, as were four to six repertoires with anomalous nucleotide sharing. As stored in TCRdb, this immuneACCESS dataset retains in-frame rearrangements with V and J assigned. A fraction of the clones does not appear; measured against another copy, unresolved V genes explain less than half of the discrepancy, and the remainder lacks a known reason. V and J calls and clone size come straight from that table; D and trimming were deduced from the DNA. A total of over 150,000 clones appear in this sample, about 80% of them only once. Jointly, the top ten make up about 1.3% of the sample.

To note about this clone: The antigen it recognizes is unknown. There are no base qualities to consult, and no much larger clone falls within one base.

Broad study findings and their caveats: A few of the identified cytomegalovirus-associated TCR beta chains were confirmed in vitro to be specific for cytomegalovirus antigens. Because some donors lacked HLA typing at each locus, the association tests relied only on the typed subset. Several of the top co-occurrence clusters appeared to be linked to parvovirus B19, influenza, CMV and Epstein-Barr virus, according to a later analysis. Linkage disequilibrium might explain the correlated functional status among segregating V segments, but an unknown experimental factor could not be excluded. V-gene and J-gene trimming of TCR beta chains was associated with a missense DCLRE1C variant in a later genetic analysis, and the association was replicated in an independent cohort. The 87-base-pair reads could not distinguish some IMGT-functional V segments, including TRBV6-2 and TRBV6-3, so those segments were excluded. This cohort had only TCR beta chains sequenced, and the lack of alpha or paired-chain data limited which features could be detected. A later analysis found that HLA-associated TCR beta chains were more clonally expanded and had lower generation probabilities than equally common non-associated chains. The only immune exposure information available for the cohort was CMV serostatus. The earlier analysis of 587 of the donors excluded some 16 rarely observed V segments, including chromosome 9 orphons, because counts were too low. In a later analysis, most CMV-associated TCR beta chains were found to appear HLA-restricted, with HLA associations seemingly driven largely by CMV exposure. The authors suggested that the approach could potentially be extended to other disease states and immunological phenotypes. The study listed 150 to 200 TCR beta chains as associated with cytomegalovirus. The presence/absence analyses assumed that sequencing depth was roughly uniform across donors, and that assumption may not be true. When HLA alleles, especially DR and DQ, strongly co-occurred, TCR associations were difficult to assign to individual alleles. A further reported finding was that TCR beta sequences accurately predicted the HLA-A and HLA-B alleles for most subjects in the first cohort. While some public TCRs were present in many individuals, most TCR sequences turned up only very rarely across donors. Compared with the 666-donor mean, donors in an Asian-associated ancestry cluster had fewer N-insertions in productive TCRs, according to a later genetic analysis. Cytomegalovirus status was reported to be diagnosed by the classifier with high specificity and sensitivity in both the original and validation cohorts. In an earlier analysis of over 550 of the donors, most TCR beta V segments were observed in productive rearrangements about 90% or about 30% of the time, broadly matching IMGT annotations. A cluster of highly shared sequence variants was judged likely to represent a technical artifact of the sequencing pipeline. In a later analysis, the rate of TCR association differed among HLA loci, with DRB1 alleles having the most associated TCRs and HLA-C alleles having the fewest. At a false discovery rate of 0.05, a later analysis linked 16,951 TCR beta sequences to specific HLA alleles.

Here the chain combines TRBV28 and TRBJ1-3; the D gene remains uncertain. The specimen was PBMCs. The sequence derives from a woman in her forties or fifties in good health and CMV-seronegative. The bases are TGTGCCAGCAGTCCCAGGTTGGCGCTTCTATATTTT. Translated, this gives CASSPRLALLYF. The entire variable domain, with the stretches around the CDR3 drawn from the reference TRBV28 and TRBJ1-3 proteins, is DVKVTQSSRYLVKRTGEKVFLECVQDMDHENMFWYRQDPGLGLRLIYFSYDVKMKEKGDIPEGYSVSREKKERFSLILESASTNQTSMYLCASSPRLALLYFGEGSWLTVV.